This is a list of T cell receptor beta chains from one sample in a study of siplizumab effects on memory and regulatory T cells. Assay used: immunoSEQ multiplex PCR; TCRdb lists only in-frame clones, some missing. The data hold tens of thousands of clones, with roughly 93% observed a single time. Sequencing was performed on CD8+ T cells sorted from blood. The source of these receptors is a human donor in good health. The CDR3 runs from the conserved cysteine through the conserved F or W.

j_call v_call cdr3_aa
TRBJ1-1 TRBV28 CASSTAGGNTEAFF
TRBJ2-7 TRBV6-1 CAIRLAGASYEQYF
. TRBV2 CASLVTGGISHEQYF
TRBJ2-1 TRBV20-1 CSATNNEQFF
TRBJ1-2 TRBV6-6 CASSYTRPDGYTF
TRBJ1-1 TRBV29-1 CSVEGGQLGNTEAFF
TRBJ2-1 TRBV5-4 CASNSGQDNEQFF
TRBJ2-3 TRBV7-2 CASSFQDRVMTDTQYF
TRBJ2-5 TRBV6-5 CASRGSSGRETQYF
TRBJ2-1 TRBV4-1 CASSQDPQGDYNEQFF
TRBJ2-7 TRBV7-9 CASSFRGNEQYF
TRBJ1-2 TRBV5-6 CASSLDSDGGYTF
TRBJ1-2 TRBV27 CASSSGTDNYGYTF
TRBJ1-2 TRBV9 CASSVDEGPYGYTF
TRBJ2-3 TRBV6-4 CASSPGLAGESTDTQYF
TRBJ2-7 TRBV19 CASSITKTGYEQYF
TRBJ2-7 TRBV7-8 CASSPGGGKSYEQYF
TRBJ2-7 TRBV19 CASSIVGDSYEQYF
TRBJ1-6 TRBV28 CASSPPGTGWDNSPLHF
TRBJ1-2 TRBV7-9 CASSLGFEVQGIGGYTF
TRBJ2-1 TRBV15 CATSRGQGLDNEQFF
TRBJ2-3 TRBV9 CASSHSGTSGRTDTQYF
TRBJ2-3 TRBV9 CASSVPLAGGRGTDTQYF
TRBJ2-1 TRBV27 CASSLAGSYNEQFF
TRBJ1-1 TRBV9 CASSATGSAEAFF
TRBJ2-3 TRBV9 CASSVVGTRTDTQYF
TRBJ1-4 TRBV7-9 CASSPHTGQINEKLFF
TRBJ1-1 TRBV6-4 CASSDSITEAFF
TRBJ2-2 TRBV2 CASSAWGFPGELFF
TRBJ2-1 TRBV7-9 CASSSDSGGPYNEQFF
TRBJ2-7 TRBV4-1 CASSQAAGMLYEQYF
TRBJ1-1 TRBV19 CASSITGLNTEAFF